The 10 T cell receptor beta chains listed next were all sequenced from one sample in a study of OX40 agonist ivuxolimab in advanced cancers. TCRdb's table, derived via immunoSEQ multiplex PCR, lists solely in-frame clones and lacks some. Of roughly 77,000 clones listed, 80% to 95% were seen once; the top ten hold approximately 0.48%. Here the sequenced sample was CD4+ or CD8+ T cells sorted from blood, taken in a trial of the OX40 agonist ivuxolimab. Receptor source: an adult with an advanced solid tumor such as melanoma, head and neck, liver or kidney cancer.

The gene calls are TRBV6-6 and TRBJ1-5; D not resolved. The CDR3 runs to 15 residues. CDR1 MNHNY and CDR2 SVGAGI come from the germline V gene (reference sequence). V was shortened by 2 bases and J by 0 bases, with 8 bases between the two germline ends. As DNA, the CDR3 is TGTGCCAGCAGTTACGGGCCAGCTAGCAATCAGCCCCAGCATTTT. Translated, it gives CASSYGPASNQPQHF.

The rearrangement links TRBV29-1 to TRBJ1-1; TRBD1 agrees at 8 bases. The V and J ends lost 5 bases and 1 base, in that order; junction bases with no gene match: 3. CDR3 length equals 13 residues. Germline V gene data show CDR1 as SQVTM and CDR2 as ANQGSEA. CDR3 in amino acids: CSVIGQGNTEAFF. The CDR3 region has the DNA TGCAGCGTTATAGGACAGGGGAACACTGAAGCTTTCTTT.

The CDR3 sequence: CASRVRSSNEKLFF. The CDR3 DNA follows: TGTGCCAGCAGGGTACGGTCCTCCAATGAAAAACTGTTTTTT. The chain links TRBV2 to TRBJ1-4, with D hard to call. Trimming removed 6 bases at V and 5 bases at J, with 13 bases between. The CDR3 sequence is 14 residues long. Germline assignment: CDR1 SNHLY and CDR2 FYNNEI.

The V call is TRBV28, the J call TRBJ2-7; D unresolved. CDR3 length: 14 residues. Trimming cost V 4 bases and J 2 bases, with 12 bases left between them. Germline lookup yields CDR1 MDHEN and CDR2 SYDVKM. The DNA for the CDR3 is TGTGCCAGCAGTTCTCTGGACGGCACCTACGAGCAGTACTTC. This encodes CASSSLDGTYEQYF.

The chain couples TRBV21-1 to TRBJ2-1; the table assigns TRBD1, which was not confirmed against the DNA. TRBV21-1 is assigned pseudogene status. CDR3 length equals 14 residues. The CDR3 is CASSKGGQGNEQFF. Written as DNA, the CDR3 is TGTGCCAGCAGCAAAGGGGGGCAGGGTAATGAGCAGTTCTTC.

CDR3 region: CAWGVLRGRASYGYTF. Here the CDR3 DNA reads TGTGCCTGGGGCGTTCTCAGGGGGCGAGCTTCGTATGGCTACACCTTC. V is TRBV30 and J is TRBJ1-2; 8 nucleotides match TRBD1. The J segment lost 5 bases and the V segment lost 5 bases, leaving 16 bases of the junction unmatched. Per the germline V gene, CDR1 is GTSNPN and CDR2 is SVGIG (reference sequence). This CDR3 spans 16 amino acids.

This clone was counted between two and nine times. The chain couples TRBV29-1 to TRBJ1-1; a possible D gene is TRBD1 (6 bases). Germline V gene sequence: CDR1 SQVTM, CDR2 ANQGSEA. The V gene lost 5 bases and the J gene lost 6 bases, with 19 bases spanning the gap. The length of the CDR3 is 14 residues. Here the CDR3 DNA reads TGCAGCGTTAGGGTCGGAGGGGGGGACGCTGAAGCTTTCTTT. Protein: CSVRVGGGDAEAFF.

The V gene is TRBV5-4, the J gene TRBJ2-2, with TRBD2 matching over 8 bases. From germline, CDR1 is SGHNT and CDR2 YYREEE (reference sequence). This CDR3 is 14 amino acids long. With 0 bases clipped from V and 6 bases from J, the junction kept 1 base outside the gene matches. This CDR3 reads CASSLELAAGELFF. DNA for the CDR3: TGTGCCAGCAGCTTGGAACTAGCGGCCGGGGAGCTGTTTTTT.

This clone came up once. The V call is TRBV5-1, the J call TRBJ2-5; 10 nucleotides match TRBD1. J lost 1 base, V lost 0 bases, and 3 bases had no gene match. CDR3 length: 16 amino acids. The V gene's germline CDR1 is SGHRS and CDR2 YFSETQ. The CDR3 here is CASSLDWTGGQETQYF. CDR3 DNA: TGCGCCAGCAGCTTGGACTGGACAGGGGGCCAAGAGACCCAGTACTTC.

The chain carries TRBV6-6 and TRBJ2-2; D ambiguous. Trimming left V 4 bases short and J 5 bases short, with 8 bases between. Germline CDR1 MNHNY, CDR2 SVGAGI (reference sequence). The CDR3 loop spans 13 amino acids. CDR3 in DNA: TGTGCCAGCAGTTTCGAGAGAACCGGGGAGCTGTTTTTT. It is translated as CASSFERTGELFF.